This entry lists 9 T cell receptor beta chains sequenced from one sample in a study of shared clonotypes between healthy human individuals. Produced via immunoSEQ multiplex PCR; TCRdb's table is partial and in-frame only. Of 1,400,000 or so clones detected, approximately 98.5% appear once; the ten largest clones hold around 0.33%. Sequencing was performed on naive CD4+ T cells sorted from blood. The sample's subset: CD45RA+ positively selected. All receptors come from a young man in good health.

This rearrangement joins TRBV18 to TRBJ2-7; 8 bases map to TRBD2. Germline loops: CDR1 KGHSH, CDR2 LQKENI. This CDR3 contains 17 residues. Trimming at V came to 6 bases and at J to 2 bases, leaving 15 bases not matched to a gene. CDR3 nucleotide sequence: TGTGCCAGCTCGCCGCCTGGGATGGGACTAGAAGCCTACGAGCAGTACTTC. This codes for CASSPPGMGLEAYEQYF.

This clone was counted a single time. The J gene is TRBJ2-7, the V gene TRBV10-3, with 9 bases lining up with TRBD2. Germline V gene sequence: CDR1 ENHRY, CDR2 SYGVKD. The length of the CDR3 is 14 residues. J lost 0 bases, V lost 6 bases, and 3 bases had no gene match. As DNA, the CDR3 is TGTGCCATCAGGCCTAGCGGGAACTCCTACGAGCAGTACTTC. It translates to CAIRPSGNSYEQYF.

Of note for this clone: Additional DNA sequences in this sample encode the identical CDR3. This chain joins TRBV5-4 and TRBJ2-7; 7 positions agree with TRBD2. There are 13 residues in the CDR3. The V and J ends lost 0 bases and 4 bases, in that order; junction bases with no gene match: 1. Germline assignment: CDR1 SGHNT and CDR2 YYREEE (reference sequence). This CDR3 is CASSLGREYEQYF. CDR3 coding DNA: TGTGCCAGCAGCTTGGGGCGGGAGTACGAGCAGTACTTC. Using reference TRBV5-4 and TRBJ2-7 for the parts outside the CDR3, the full variable domain is ETGVTQSPTHLIKTRGQQVTLRCSSQSGHNTVSWYQQALGQGPQFIFQYYREEENGRGNFPPRFSGLQFPNYSSELNVNALELDDSALYLCASSLGREYEQYFGPGTRLTVT.

CDR3 nucleotides: TGCGCCAGCAGCTTGGAACTAGCGGGAAGGGTTCGGACCGGGGAGCTGTTTTTT. It translates to CASSLELAGRVRTGELFF. This chain uses TRBV5-1 with TRBJ2-2; 10 bases agree with TRBD2. Trimming took 0 bases from V and 5 from J; bases not matched to a gene: 10. CDR1 is SGHRS and CDR2 is YFSETQ in the germline V gene. The CDR3 loop spans 18 amino acids.

The chain links TRBV19 to TRBJ2-2, with 10 bases aligning to TRBD1. Trimming cost V 5 bases and J 1 base; bases outside gene matches: 4. Germline CDR1 is LNHDA and CDR2 is SQIVND (reference sequence). The CDR3 has 16 amino acids. The CDR3 protein is CASSDRGRRNTGELFF. The CDR3 region has the DNA TGTGCCAGTAGTGACAGGGGGCGCAGGAACACCGGGGAGCTGTTTTTT.

For this clone: Within the sample, other DNA sequences also encode this same CDR3. V and J are TRBV9 and TRBJ1-1; no firm D call. The CDR3 loop spans 14 amino acids. Germline CDR1 SGDLS, CDR2 YYNGEE. V gave up 2 bases and J gave up 2 bases, with 10 bases separating them. CDR3 loop: CASSVGGINTEAFF. The CDR3 nucleotides read TGTGCCAGCAGCGTCGGAGGGATTAACACTGAAGCTTTCTTT.

This sequence joins TRBV11-2 and TRBJ1-3; 7 bases align to TRBD1. The CDR3 covers 15 residues. CDR1 is SGHAT and CDR2 is FQNNGV in the germline V gene. J lost 4 bases, V lost 2 bases, and 5 bases had no gene match. CDR3: CASSLSRGYGNTIYF. DNA for the CDR3: TGTGCCAGCAGCTTATCCAGGGGGTACGGAAACACCATATATTTT.

This chain connects TRBV28 to TRBJ1-1, with D possibly being TRBD1 (5 bases). V was pared by 3 bases and J by 0 bases, with 14 bases between. The CDR3 extends over 16 amino acids. CDR1 and CDR2 from the germline V gene are MDHEN and SYDVKM. The CDR3 loop is CASSFHRGVMNTEAFF. Here the CDR3 DNA reads TGTGCCAGCAGTTTTCATAGAGGGGTTATGAACACTGAAGCTTTCTTT.

The rearrangement joins TRBV11-2 to TRBJ2-3; 8 positions agree with TRBD2. The CDR3 is 17 amino acids. Trimming at V came to 5 bases and at J to 3 bases, leaving 13 bases not matched to a gene. Germline V gene lookup returns CDR1 SGHAT and CDR2 FQNNGV. CDR3 protein: CASSPWVSGSSTDTQYF. DNA of the CDR3: TGTGCCAGCAGCCCTTGGGTAAGCGGGAGTTCTACAGATACGCAGTATTTT. Supplemented by reference TRBV11-2 and TRBJ2-3, the full variable domain reads EAGVAQSPRYKIIEKRQSVAFWCNPISGHATLYWYQQILGQGPKLLIQFQNNGVVDDSQLPKDRFSAERLKGVDSTLKIQPAKLEDSAVYLCASSPWVSGSSTDTQYFGPGTRLTVL.